Given below is one T cell receptor beta chain in context. The antigen remains unidentified. CDR3 length: 18 amino acids. Germline assignment: CDR1 SEHNR and CDR2 FQNEAQ (reference sequence). Trimming shortened V by 4 bases and J by 0 bases, and 19 bases separated the two germline ends. Using its own MiXCR run on the reads, TCRdb lists one record per CDR3 protein. The sample holds nearly 700,000 distinct CDR3 sequences, 30% to 40% seen once. The data derive from a study of T cell repertoires in cytomegalovirus infection. Whole-study context: Recently described HLA-C-restricted plus well-studied HLA-B-restricted CMV epitopes were used. An indication of both CMV infection and matching HLA type came from public TCR beta signatures. Findings and limits, study-wide: It was HLA-C-restricted CMV-specific TCR beta clonotypes that dominated the response ex vivo.

The sample in question was cultured PBMCs, obtained from culture after CMV antigen stimulation. This sequence originates from a human donor in good health (CMV status not recorded). Some clones in this sample may be carry-over from other donors' samples. The V call is TRBV7-9, the J call TRBJ2-1, with a tentative D call TRBD1 (5 bases). In DNA form, the CDR3 reads TGTGCCAGCAGCTCACCTTTTAAGGGGATCAGCTCCTACAATGAGCAGTTCTTC. Protein sequence: CASSSPFKGISSYNEQFF.